This TCR beta chain was sequenced during a study of response to subunit inactivated influenza vaccine. General study points: Authors suggested few new T cells are recruited by each seasonal influenza vaccination.

TCRdb reprocessed the RT-PCR reads with MiXCR, giving one entry per CDR3 protein. The sample shows about 520,000 distinct CDR3 sequences, 6% to 9% of them seen only once. The ends were cut back, 3 bases at V and 3 bases at J, with 9 bases in the middle. The CDR3 loop spans 14 amino acids. The germline gives CDR1 LGHNA, CDR2 YNFKEQ. This clonotype was recorded at least ten times. Its antigen is still unknown. The sample was PBMCs from blood, taken less than 30 months after vaccination. The origin of this receptor is a man aged 45-69 years who received an inactivated influenza vaccine. The chain is built from TRBV4-2 and TRBJ2-1, with D perhaps given as TRBD1 or TRBD2 (5 bases each). The CDR3 DNA is TGTGCCAGCAGCCAGGGGGTTGACTACAATGAGCAGTTCTTC. The encoded protein is CASSQGVDYNEQFF.